This entry describes one T cell receptor beta chain. The data derive from a study of blood T cells in healthy people across ages. Sample-barcoded 5' priming and a J-beta primer mix drove a second PCR of roughly 6 to 12 cycles. TCRdb independently ran MiXCR on the 5' RACE reads; one entry per CDR3 protein. Of roughly 1,500,000 distinct CDR3 sequences in the sample, around two fifths were seen once. Germline CDR1 is SGHRS and CDR2 is YFSETQ. This CDR3 is 18 amino acids long. Trimming took 4 bases from V and 13 from J; bases not matched to a gene: 23. At least 6 micrograms of total RNA were extracted per sample.

The clonotype originates from a woman between 18 and 30 years old in good health. The chain employs TRBV5-1 and TRBJ2-1, with 10 bases aligning to TRBD2. Source material: blood. The CDR3 region has the DNA TGCGCCAGCAGCCTCCTGGAGTTAGCGGGGGGAACCCAAGAGACCCAGTTCTTC. It translates to CASSLLELAGGTQETQFF.